A selection of T cell receptor beta chains follows, all from one sample in a study of blood T cell repertoires in COVID-19. Assay used: immunoSEQ multiplex PCR; TCRdb lists only in-frame clones, some missing. The table includes roughly 300,000 clones, 75% to 90% detected once. Input material: PBMCs or T cells enriched from blood (not recorded which). Receptors originate from a woman in her fifties or sixties who had recovered from COVID-19. CDR3s include the opening cysteine and the closing phenylalanine or tryptophan. The D gene is left open where the match is weak. Clone size is given for some rows only: seen once, a few or many times, or a class if the clone is expanded.

CDR3	DNA	size	D	V	J
CASSPQGNSNQPQHF	TGTGCCAGTAGCCCCCAGGGAAATAGCAATCAGCCCCAGCATTTT	.	.	TRBV19	TRBJ1-5
CASSLGTGRMNTEAFF	TGTGCCAGCAGCTTGGGGACAGGGAGAATGAACACTGAAGCTTTCTTT	.	TRBD1	TRBV5-6	TRBJ1-1
CASRRRQAETNEKLFF	TGTGCCAGTAGACGGCGACAGGCGGAAACTAATGAAAAACTGTTTTTT	.	.	TRBV19	TRBJ1-4
CASSLMRTYEQYF	TGTGCCAGCAGCTTAATGAGGACCTACGAGCAGTACTTC	.	.	TRBV7-2	TRBJ2-7
CASRIRDMNTEAFF	TGTGCCAGCAGGATCAGGGACATGAACACTGAAGCTTTCTTT	.	.	TRBV6-6	TRBJ1-1
CASSLEQGRTGELFF	TGCGCCAGCAGCTTGGAACAGGGGAGGACCGGGGAGCTGTTTTTT	.	.	TRBV5-1	TRBJ2-2
CASSADWSSYNEQFF	TGTGCCAGCAGCGCGGACTGGAGCTCCTACAATGAGCAGTTCTTC	.	.	TRBV9	TRBJ2-1
CASSMVQEVGYTF	TGTGCCAGTAGTATGGTGCAGGAGGTTGGCTACACCTTC	.	.	TRBV19	TRBJ1-2
CASRRTGEGNTEAFF	TGTGCCAGTAGACGGACAGGGGAAGGGAACACTGAAGCTTTCTTT	.	TRBD1	TRBV19	TRBJ1-1
CASSVMTSGTDTQYF	TGTGCCAGCAGCGTGATGACTAGCGGCACAGATACGCAGTATTTT	.	TRBD2	TRBV3-1/TRBV3-2	TRBJ2-3
CASSLIGDNQPQHF	TGTGCCAGCAGCTTGATAGGGGACAATCAGCCCCAGCATTTT	.	.	TRBV5-6	TRBJ1-5
CASSRGGRNNEQFF	TGTGCCAGCAGCCGGGGCGGGAGGAACAATGAGCAGTTCTTC	.	TRBD2	TRBV5-5	TRBJ2-1
CASSPLKSGELFF	TGTGCCAGCTCACCACTAAAATCCGGGGAGCTGTTTTTT	few	.	TRBV18	TRBJ2-2
CASGLVLVWFSGNTIYF	TGTGCTAGTGGTTTGGTACTTGTGTGGTTCTCTGGAAACACCATATATTTT	.	.	TRBV12-5	TRBJ1-3
CASSLGLENEKLFF	TGTGCCAGCAGCCTAGGGTTAGAAAATGAAAAACTGTTTTTT	.	.	TRBV7-9	TRBJ1-4
CASSQDSREVAYEQYF	TGCGCCAGCAGCCAAGATTCGCGGGAGGTGGCCTACGAGCAGTACTTC	.	TRBD2	TRBV4-3	TRBJ2-7
CASSPQGQGTSPLHF	TGCGCCAGCAGCCCGCAGGGACAGGGGACCTCACCCCTCCACTTT	.	TRBD1	TRBV5-1	TRBJ1-6
CASSHSRLAGYNEQFF	TGCGCCAGCAGCCACTCCCGACTAGCGGGCTACAATGAGCAGTTCTTC	.	TRBD2	TRBV4-3	TRBJ2-1
CASSLARAGPEAFF	TGTGCCAGCAGCTTAGCCAGGGCCGGTCCTGAAGCTTTCTTT	.	.	TRBV7-8	TRBJ1-1
CASSPPGGQGAGEQYF	TGTGCCAGTAGCCCCCCCGGGGGACAGGGGGCAGGGGAGCAGTACTTC	.	TRBD1	TRBV19	TRBJ2-7
CASSGQPYSSYNSPLHF	TGTGCCAGCAGCGGACAACCTTATAGCTCCTATAATTCACCCCTCCACTTT	few	.	TRBV5-4	TRBJ1-6
CASSRQAQETQYF	TGTGCCAGCAGCCGACAGGCGCAAGAGACCCAGTACTTC	.	.	TRBV7-9	TRBJ2-5
CASSEYRQVNQPQHF	TGTGCCAGCAGTGAGTATAGACAGGTCAATCAGCCCCAGCATTTT	.	.	TRBV2	TRBJ1-5
CASSGRVAGTYNEQFF	TGTGCCAGCAGCGGAAGGGTTGCAGGGACCTACAATGAGCAGTTCTTC	.	.	TRBV7-9	TRBJ2-1
CASSPGRGGTSRGDEQFF	TGTGCCAGCTCACCAGGCAGGGGTGGGACTAGCCGAGGCGATGAGCAGTTCTTC	once	TRBD2	TRBV18	TRBJ2-1
CASRTGNYGYTF	TGTGCCAGCAGGACAGGGAACTATGGCTACACCTTC	.	TRBD1	TRBV9	TRBJ1-2
CASSTPGLLKYEQYF	TGTGCCAGCAGTACACCGGGACTCCTCAAATACGAGCAGTACTTC	.	.	TRBV6-2/TRBV6-3	TRBJ2-7
CAWSVTGDTEAFF	TGTGCCTGGAGTGTTACAGGGGACACTGAAGCTTTCTTT	.	TRBD1	TRBV30	TRBJ1-1
CASSLGSGSEETQYF	TGTGCCAGCAGCTTAGGGAGCGGGAGTGAAGAGACCCAGTACTTC	once	TRBD2	TRBV11-2	TRBJ2-5
CASSLSAGEKLFF	TGTGCCAGCAGCTTGAGCGCGGGAGAAAAACTGTTTTTT	.	.	TRBV5-4	TRBJ1-4
CSVEGGHRRSTDTQYF	TGCAGCGTTGAAGGGGGACACCGAAGGTCCACAGATACGCAGTATTTT	.	.	TRBV29-1	TRBJ2-3
CASSPPSSTDTQYF	TGCGCCAGCAGCCCCCCCTCCTCCACAGATACGCAGTATTTT	.	.	TRBV5-1	TRBJ2-3
CASSDRPGDRPNF	TGTGCCAGCAGTGACCGACCTGGGGACAGACCGAACTTC	.	TRBD1	TRBV6-4	TRBJ1-2
CASSLEGQGMNF	TGTGCCAGCAGCTTGGAGGGACAGGGAATGAACTTC	.	TRBD1	TRBV5-5	TRBJ2-7
CASIRVGTDTQYF	TGTGCCAGCATCCGGGTTGGGACAGATACGCAGTATTTT	.	.	TRBV12-3/TRBV12-4	TRBJ2-3